The 18 T cell receptor beta chains below all came from one sample that was sequenced in a study of cytomegalovirus exposure and HLA in healthy donors. Assay: immunoSEQ multiplex PCR; the TCRdb copy retains only in-frame clones and omits some. The table has about 130,000 clones, about nine tenths seen once. The sequencing sample was made of PBMCs. The receptors derive from a man in his thirties or forties in good health and CMV-seronegative.

V and J are TRBV6-1 and TRBJ2-3; TRBD2 aligns across 9 bases. The V and J ends lost 3 bases and 4 bases, in that order; junction bases with no gene match: 2. Germline V gives CDR1 MNHNS, CDR2 SASEGT. The CDR3 has 14 amino acids. The CDR3 DNA sequence: TGTGCCAGCAGTGAGCGGGGGGGACCAGATACGCAGTATTTT. Amino acid sequence: CASSERGGPDTQYF.

This chain connects TRBV4-2 to TRBJ2-3, with TRBD2 identical over 12 bases. The CDR3 runs 19 residues. Unmatched junction bases numbered 10, after V lost 1 base and J lost 2 bases. CDR1 LGHNA and CDR2 YNFKEQ come from the germline V gene. Written as DNA, the CDR3 is TGTGCCAGCAGCCAAGCCGGCGGGCTAGCGGGGGGGCACACAGATACGCAGTATTTT. Translating it yields CASSQAGGLAGGHTDTQYF.

This clone showed up just a few times. The V gene is TRBV5-1, the J gene TRBJ2-7, with TRBD1 matching 7 bases. From germline, CDR1 is SGHRS and CDR2 YFSETQ. CDR3 length: 14 residues. The ends lost 4 bases at V and 3 bases at J; junction bases unmatched: 7. CDR3 DNA: TGCGCCAGCAGCGGCAGGGGGAGAGACTACGAGCAGTACTTC. Its translation: CASSGRGRDYEQYF.

The chain combines TRBV19 with TRBJ2-7; TRBD1 aligns across 7 bases. Trimming removed 8 bases from V and 4 bases from J; junction bases left unmatched: 14. This CDR3 comprises 15 residues. Germline V gene sequence: CDR1 LNHDA, CDR2 SQIVND (reference sequence). The chain's CDR3 is CASRLRRDRGYEQYF. CDR3 DNA: TGTGCCAGTCGCCTACGCAGGGACAGAGGATACGAGCAGTACTTC.

The V and J genes are TRBV5-1 and TRBJ2-7, with TRBD1 as a possible D gene (5 bases). Trimming took off 0 bases at V and 7 bases at J, with 11 bases between the two ends. Germline V gene data show CDR1 as SGHRS and CDR2 as YFSETQ. The CDR3 covers 13 residues. CDR3 in DNA: TGCGCCAGCAGCTTGGCGGCAGGGCGAGAGCAGTACTTC. The encoded protein is CASSLAAGREQYF.

This clone was counted between two and nine times. The chain couples TRBV6-4 to TRBJ1-5; D uncertain. The CDR3 loop spans 14 amino acids. Trimming removed 4 bases at V and 6 bases at J, with 13 bases between. Germline CDR1 MRHNA, CDR2 SNTAGT. The CDR3 DNA reads as TGTGCCAGCAGTGCAGTGGGAGGGTCTCAGCCCCAGCATTTT. Its translation is CASSAVGGSQPQHF.

The chain uses TRBV5-6 and TRBJ1-4, with a tentative D call TRBD1 (5 bases). This CDR3 region has 14 residues. Per the germline V gene, CDR1 is SGHDT and CDR2 is YYEEEE. V was trimmed by 4 bases and J by 4 bases, leaving 11 bases between them. CDR3 nucleotide sequence: TGTGCCAGCAGCCGAAGGGGTATTAATGAAAAACTGTTTTTT. This translates into CASSRRGINEKLFF.

The table lists this clone with a count of one. The chain joins TRBV19 to TRBJ2-1; TRBD1 agrees at 9 bases. CDR3 length: 15 amino acids. The junction had 13 bases not matched to a gene; V was cut back by 6 bases and J by 10 bases. Germline values: CDR1 LNHDA, CDR2 SQIVND (reference sequence). The CDR3 region is CASRGKGFTGGEQFF. The CDR3 DNA follows: TGTGCCAGTAGGGGGAAGGGATTTACAGGGGGCGAGCAGTTCTTC.

The CDR3 protein is CASSEGIDTNEKLFF. CDR3 DNA: TGTGCCAGCAGCGAGGGAATAGATACTAATGAAAAACTGTTTTTT. V usage is TRBV6-5 and J usage is TRBJ1-4; D is unresolved. The CDR3 extends over 15 amino acids. The V end lost 6 bases, the J end lost 2 bases, and 13 bases lay between the germline ends. Germline CDR1 reads MNHEY; CDR2 reads SVGAGI.

The gene calls are TRBV7-9 and TRBJ2-7; 7 nucleotides match TRBD1. CDR1 is SEHNR and CDR2 is FQNEAQ in the germline V gene (reference sequence). J lost 5 bases, V lost 4 bases, and 5 bases had no gene match. The CDR3 covers 13 residues. The CDR3 DNA reads as TGTGCCAGCAGCTCTTGGGACAGAAACGAGCAGTACTTC. Residues: CASSSWDRNEQYF.

V is TRBV10-3 and J is TRBJ2-1; 11 bases match TRBD2. The CDR3 has 16 amino acids. The germline gives CDR1 ENHRY, CDR2 SYGVKD. Losses at the gene ends were 3 bases for V and 7 bases for J; bases not matched to a gene: 8. CDR3 protein: CAISDVLAGEENEQFF. CDR3 bases: TGTGCCATCAGTGATGTACTAGCGGGGGAGGAAAATGAGCAGTTCTTC.

The chain has TRBV11-2 and TRBJ1-1; 7 nucleotides agree with TRBD1. The germline V gene has CDR1 SGHAT and CDR2 FQNNGV. The CDR3 runs to 13 residues. V lost 5 bases and J lost 4; bases outside the gene matches: 4. The DNA of the CDR3 is TGTGCCAGCAGCCACCGGGACAGCACTGAAGCTTTCTTT. Translation gives CASSHRDSTEAFF. Variable domain in full (rest from reference TRBV11-2 and TRBJ1-1): EAGVAQSPRYKIIEKRQSVAFWCNPISGHATLYWYQQILGQGPKLLIQFQNNGVVDDSQLPKDRFSAERLKGVDSTLKIQPAKLEDSAVYLCASSHRDSTEAFFGQGTRLTVV.

Concerning this clone itself: The same CDR3 is also encoded by other DNA sequences in this sample. The chain joins TRBV6-5 to TRBJ2-7, with TRBD2 as a possible D gene (7 bases). The germline CDR1 and CDR2 sequences are MNHEY and SVGAGI. The CDR3 has 15 residues. The V and J ends lost 2 bases and 0 bases respectively, with 11 bases between them. DNA for the CDR3: TGTGCCAGCAGTTACGGGGGGGCGACCTCCTACGAGCAGTACTTC. Translated, it gives CASSYGGATSYEQYF.

This CDR3 reads CASRLAENTDTQYF. CDR3 sequence (DNA): TGTGCCAGCAGACTAGCGGAGAACACAGATACGCAGTATTTT. This chain uses TRBV9 with TRBJ2-3; 8 bases match TRBD2. Germline V gene lookup returns CDR1 SGDLS and CDR2 YYNGEE. The CDR3 runs 14 residues. Losses at the gene ends were 5 bases for V and 2 bases for J; bases not matched to a gene: 4.

This clone was seen a single time. The chain employs TRBV5-1 and TRBJ2-6; D is possibly TRBD1 (6 bases). Germline CDR1 reads SGHRS; CDR2 reads YFSETQ. V dropped 4 bases and J dropped 2 bases, with 10 bases sitting between them. This CDR3 comprises 15 residues. The DNA for the CDR3 is TGCGCCAGCAGCCCTTGGACAGCTGGGGCCAACGTCCTGACTTTC. Translating gives CASSPWTAGANVLTF.

The DNA for the CDR3 is TGCGCCAGCAGCTTGGGGGGCAGCTATGGCTACACCTTC. Amino acid sequence: CASSLGGSYGYTF. This chain uses TRBV5-1 with TRBJ1-2, with TRBD1 as a possible D gene (5 bases). CDR1 and CDR2 from the germline V gene are SGHRS and YFSETQ. Between the trimmed V and J ends, which lost 0 bases and 4 bases, there was a span of 7 bases. CDR3 size: 13 residues.

A note on this clone: Additional DNA sequences in this sample encode the identical CDR3. V and J are TRBV6-5 and TRBJ2-7; 7 nucleotides align to TRBD1. Germline CDR1 is MNHEY and CDR2 is SVGAGI. The trim removed 4 bases at V and 1 base at J, leaving 7 bases unmatched. This CDR3 comprises 15 residues. The CDR3 region has the DNA TGTGCCAGCAGTTCCCCCCGACAGGGTTCCTACGAGCAGTACTTC. This sequence encodes CASSSPRQGSYEQYF.

The rearrangement uses TRBV5-1 and TRBJ2-3; no definite D call. This CDR3 spans 12 amino acids. V shed 0 bases and J shed 11 bases, with 10 bases lying between them. From germline, CDR1 is SGHRS and CDR2 YFSETQ. The CDR3 DNA is TGCGCCAGCAGCTTGGAGGCAGGTGAGCAGTATTTT. This gives the protein CASSLEAGEQYF.